Presented here are 3 T cell receptor beta chains from one specimen sequenced in a study of Ad26.COV2.S vaccination and SARS-CoV-2 variants. As for treatment: about 20 received Ad26.COV2.S at low or high dose, single or two shots; about 5 received placebo; per-sample allocation not given. Each sample was drawn 63 days after the first injection (of vaccine or placebo). Repertoires were generated with immunoSEQ multiplex PCR, while TCRdb's copy carries only in-frame clones and drops some. This sample carries roughly 420,000 clones, 85% to 90% of them seen once, and the ten largest clones take 2% to 3%. This sample comprised peripheral blood, obtained in a trial of Ad26.COV2.S vaccine versus placebo. These receptors were collected from a person between 18 and 65 years old who received the Ad26.COV2.S COVID-19 vaccine or a placebo.

The chain links TRBV21-1 to TRBJ1-6; the table's D call of TRBD1 was not tested on the DNA. TRBV21-1 is reported as a pseudogene. The CDR3 length is 19 residues. CDR3 sequence reads: CASSKVTSLGQVNNSPLHF. CDR3 bases: TGTGCCAGCAGCAAAGTTACTTCACTGGGACAGGTGAATAATTCACCCCTCCACTTT.

The chain combines TRBV18 with TRBJ2-1, with 9 bases fitting TRBD2. V lost 1 base and J lost 7; bases outside the gene matches: 8. This CDR3 is 16 amino acids long. Germline CDR1 KGHSH, CDR2 LQKENI. CDR3 bases: TGTGCCAGCTCACCACGGTTAGCGGGAGTCGGTAATGAGCAGTTCTTC. Amino acids: CASSPRLAGVGNEQFF.

The genes are TRBV5-1 and TRBJ2-2, with 11 positions matching TRBD1. The trim removed 3 bases at V and 5 bases at J, leaving 6 bases unmatched. Per the germline V gene, CDR1 is SGHRS and CDR2 is YFSETQ. The length of the CDR3 is 16 residues. CDR3 in amino acids: CASSSGTGGRTGELFF. In DNA, the CDR3 is TGCGCCAGCAGCTCGGGGACAGGGGGAAGGACCGGGGAGCTGTTTTTT.